Included here is one T cell receptor beta chain sequence, with context. Antigen specificity is unknown. The data were obtained in a study of cytomegalovirus exposure and HLA in healthy donors. Overall study findings and caveats: Usually a TCR sequence was rare, but some public TCRs were found in many donors. Later examination showed HLA-associated TCR beta chains had greater clonal expansion than equally common others. It was reportedly the case that the classifier diagnosed cytomegalovirus status with high specificity and sensitivity.

The germline V gene encodes CDR1 SGHRS and CDR2 YFSETQ. With V trimmed by 5 bases and J by 3 bases, 8 bases remained unmatched. CDR3 length: 15 residues. The PCR used 60 Vbeta and 13 Jbeta primers. Source study methods: An analysis that came later counted tens of millions of unique TCR beta chains, approximately 12 million shared. Assay used: immunoSEQ multiplex PCR; TCRdb lists only in-frame clones, some missing. The V and J calls and the clone size are those of that table, but D and trimming were determined from the DNA. Of around 68,000 clones detected, 85% appear once; the ten largest clones hold approximately 11%.

V and J are TRBV5-1 and TRBJ2-1; 7 bases are a match to TRBD1. The sample taken for sequencing was PBMCs. The sequence came from a female donor in good health and CMV-seronegative. The CDR3 protein is CASREGGAGYNEQFF. As DNA, the CDR3 is TGCGCCAGCAGGGAAGGGGGCGCGGGCTACAATGAGCAGTTCTTC.